The clone carrying this T cell receptor (beta chain) occurred a few times. The antigen remains undetermined. These data belong to a study of T-cell reconstitution after alpha-beta-depleted transplantation in children. Preparation of the TCRbeta library used unique molecular identifiers. Each CDR3 protein gets one entry after TCRdb re-called the PCR reads with MiXCR. Found here are 200,000 or so distinct CDR3 sequences, roughly 6.6% of them singletons; the top ten hold 4.5% to 6.5%. Study results and limitations: Reportedly, roughly two months post-transplant, alpha-beta T cells arose from several hundred expanded graft clones. T-cell numbers and diversity, one year after transplant, stemmed largely from T cells that were newly produced. Elevated TCRbeta diversity at day 60 was traced, in some patients, to surviving recipient T cells and thymic progenitors.

Trimming shortened V by 2 bases and J by 3 bases, and 19 bases separated the two germline ends. The CDR3 consists of 17 residues. Germline assignment: CDR1 LGHNA and CDR2 YSLEER. The sequenced sample was PBMCs, obtained before TCRalphabeta/CD19-depleted stem cell transplant. V usage is TRBV4-3 and J usage is TRBJ1-2; D is perhaps TRBD1 (5 bases). This sequence was found in a boy between 2 and 10 years old with acute lymphoblastic leukemia, due to receive a stem cell transplant. The CDR3 here is CASSQLGEGPSDYGYTF. DNA of the CDR3: TGCGCCAGCAGCCAATTGGGGGAGGGCCCCAGCGACTATGGCTACACCTTC.